One and the same sample provided the 11 T cell receptor beta chains below, sequenced in a study of blood T cell repertoires in COVID-19. This table comes from immunoSEQ multiplex PCR, and its TCRdb copy is limited to in-frame clones, with some not included. The repertoire holds about 160,000 clones, with around 85% as singletons. Sequenced sample: peripheral blood. Every receptor here comes from a human donor with acute or convalescent COVID-19. The donor label of this sample is uncertain.

V gene TRBV21-1 combines with J gene TRBJ2-1; the table's D call TRBD1 went unverified against the DNA. TRBV21-1 is a documented pseudogene. This CDR3 comprises 15 residues. The CDR3 DNA is TGTGCCAGCAGCAGCTCAGGGGGCGGTTTCCATGAGCAGTTCTTC. This translates into CASSSSGGGFHEQFF.

The chain carries TRBV2 and TRBJ1-6; 8 bases align to TRBD1. This CDR3 region has 14 residues. CDR1 and CDR2 from the germline V gene are SNHLY and FYNNEI. Losses at the gene ends were 6 bases for V and 7 bases for J; bases not matched to a gene: 5. The CDR3 bases are TGTGCCAGCAGGCCACAGGGGGTGAATTCACCCCTCCACTTT. This gives the protein CASRPQGVNSPLHF.

The chain links TRBV19 to TRBJ2-2, with D possibly matching TRBD2 (5 bases). V dropped 2 bases and J dropped 3 bases, with 7 bases sitting between them. This CDR3 is 14 amino acids long. Germline V gene lookup returns CDR1 LNHDA and CDR2 SQIVND (reference sequence). Here the CDR3 reads CASSIWRDTGELFF. The CDR3 DNA follows: TGTGCCAGTAGTATATGGCGGGACACCGGGGAGCTGTTTTTT.

V and J are TRBV15 and TRBJ2-1, with TRBD1 as a possible D gene (5 bases). Trimming removed 0 bases from V and 1 base from J, with 10 bases in between. Germline loops: CDR1 LNHNV, CDR2 YYDKDF (reference sequence). This CDR3 is 16 amino acids long. CDR3: CATSRDRQGSYNEQFF. The DNA of the CDR3 is TGTGCCACCAGCAGAGATCGGCAGGGTTCCTACAATGAGCAGTTCTTC.

The chain combines TRBV28 with TRBJ1-1, with a weak D call TRBD1 (5 bases). Per the germline V gene, CDR1 is MDHEN and CDR2 is SYDVKM. The CDR3 length is 14 residues. V gave up 3 bases and J gave up 0 bases, with 8 bases separating them. The CDR3 bases are TGTGCCAGCAGTTTGGGGGGAGTGAACACTGAAGCTTTCTTT. Protein: CASSLGGVNTEAFF.

V is TRBV5-4 and J is TRBJ2-3, with D uncertain. The CDR3 has 13 residues. CDR1 is SGHNT, CDR2 YYREEE, per germline (reference sequence). Trimming cost V 0 bases and J 2 bases, with 4 bases left between them. CDR3 protein: CASSLGATDTQYF. DNA for the CDR3: TGTGCCAGCAGCTTGGGGGCCACAGATACGCAGTATTTT.

This clone was recorded a few times. This chain links TRBV13 with TRBJ1-2; D is unresolved. The germline V and J ends were trimmed by 5 bases and 0 bases, with 22 bases remaining between them. There are 18 residues in the CDR3. Germline-derived CDR1 and CDR2 are PRHDT and FYEKMQ (reference sequence). The DNA for the CDR3 is TGTGCCAGCAGCACTAGGCGGACCACGGCCAAAACTAACTATGGCTACACCTTC. It specifies CASSTRRTTAKTNYGYTF.

The rearrangement joins TRBV27 to TRBJ1-5; 9 nucleotides align to TRBD1. J gave up 7 bases and V 4 bases, and 5 bases lay outside the gene matches. This CDR3 region has 14 residues. CDR1 and CDR2 from the germline V gene are MNHEY and SMNVEV (reference sequence). The chain's CDR3 is CASSSGTGYQPQHF. For the CDR3, the DNA is TGTGCCAGCAGTTCCGGGACAGGGTACCAGCCCCAGCATTTT.

On this clone itself: One end of the junction fails to match germline, which may point to a read error. The chain couples TRBV19 to TRBJ2-7, with D possibly TRBD2 on 5 matching bases. The CDR3 extends over 11 amino acids. Per germline, CDR1 LNHDA and CDR2 SQIVND (reference sequence). CDR3 loop: CASSDGRESNF. CDR3 bases: TGTGCCAGTAGTGACGGACGGGAAAGTAACTTC.

V usage is TRBV4-1 and J usage is TRBJ2-1, with D perhaps matching TRBD2 (6 bases). V was cut by 1 base and J by 5 bases, with 18 bases left in between. This CDR3 has 17 residues. The germline gives CDR1 MGHRA, CDR2 YSYEKL. In DNA, the CDR3 is TGCGCCAGCAGCCAAGGAAGCGGGTGGCTTACAGACAATGAGCAGTTCTTC. Its protein is CASSQGSGWLTDNEQFF.

The genes are TRBV7-2 and TRBJ1-2; 9 nucleotides line up with TRBD1. Losses at the gene ends were 6 bases for V and 6 bases for J; bases not matched to a gene: 8. This CDR3 has 14 amino acids. Germline values: CDR1 SGHTA, CDR2 FQGNSA. The CDR3 region is CASRYPGQGDGYTF. CDR3 nucleotide sequence: TGTGCCAGCAGGTATCCGGGACAGGGCGATGGCTACACCTTC.